This TCR beta chain was captured in a study of T cell repertoires in cytomegalovirus infection. Study in general: Public TCR beta signatures provided an indication of both CMV infection and a matching HLA type. Overall study results and limits: Of the TCR beta families, the public ones yielded a cumulative frequency that identified carriers of CMV plus the relevant HLA. HLA-C-restricted CMV clonotypes gave the most frequent clonotype in two of eight donors.

With respect to this clonotype: Its antigen is undetermined.

TCRdb re-derived calls from the reads in MiXCR, one entry per CDR3 protein. The repertoire holds about 680,000 distinct CDR3 sequences, with 24% as singletons. This sequence was found in a human donor in good health (CMV status not recorded). Some clones in this sample may be carry-over from other donors' samples. Sequenced input: CD8+ T cells from PBMCs.

CDR3 bases: TGCGCCAGCAGCTTGGGGGGGACACAAGAGCAGTTCTTC. It is translated as CASSLGGTQEQFF. The rearrangement links TRBV5-1 to TRBJ2-1; D perhaps matches TRBD1 (6 bases). Germline V gene data show CDR1 as SGHRS and CDR2 as YFSETQ. V gave up 0 bases and J gave up 10 bases, with 11 bases separating them. The CDR3 is 13 residues long.